The 5 T cell receptor beta chains given below trace back to one sample, sequenced in a study of metastatic and nonmetastatic thyroid tumors. Nobody among the patients had been given any treatment before thyroid surgery. TCRdb ran MiXCR on the PCR reads. The table lists 45,000 to 50,000 clones, around 21% of them singletons. The sequencing sample was made of blood. The receptors originated from a male donor with papillary thyroid cancer or a benign thyroid nodule (not recorded which). Some clones in this sample may be carry-over from other donors' samples.

This clone was observed a few times. A much bigger clone sits one base away, suggesting this may be a read error. Different DNA sequences within this sample yield the same CDR3. This chain uses TRBV19 with TRBJ1-1, with 9 bases fitting TRBD1. V shed 10 bases and J 8 bases; nucleotides not matched to a gene: 8. Germline CDR1 and CDR2: LNHDA and SQIVND (reference sequence). CDR3 size: 12 residues. The CDR3 DNA sequence: TGTGCCATTTCCGGGACAGGGCCCGAAGCTTTCTTT. Translating gives CAISGTGPEAFF.

This clone occurred many times. J is TRBJ2-7 and V is TRBV5-4, with D maybe TRBD2 (7 bases). From germline, CDR1 is SGHNT and CDR2 YYREEE (reference sequence). Trimming left V 1 base short and J 2 bases short, with 19 bases between. The length of the CDR3 is 17 residues. The CDR3 is CASSLRGGASGTYEQYF. The CDR3 coding sequence is TGTGCCAGCAGCTTGAGAGGGGGGGCTAGCGGCACCTACGAGCAGTACTTC.

This clone came up a few times. This chain joins TRBV6-1 and TRBJ2-3, with D perhaps given as TRBD1 or TRBD2 (5 bases each). This CDR3 has 13 residues. Per the germline V gene, CDR1 is MNHNS and CDR2 is SASEGT. Between the trimmed V and J ends, which lost 5 bases and 4 bases, there was a span of 10 bases. This CDR3 reads CASSLGDADTQYF. The CDR3 region has the DNA TGTGCCAGCAGTTTGGGGGATGCAGATACGCAGTATTTT.

In its sample, this clone ranks as medium-sized. The V gene is TRBV11-2, the J gene TRBJ2-7; TRBD2 matches at 10 bases. From germline, CDR1 is SGHAT and CDR2 FQNNGV. With V trimmed by 5 bases and J by 3 bases, 7 bases remained unmatched. This CDR3 has 15 residues. For the CDR3, the DNA is TGTGCCAGCAGCATAACTAGCGGGGAACTCTACGAGCAGTACTTC. This sequence encodes CASSITSGELYEQYF.

This chain links TRBV3-1 with TRBJ2-7; TRBD2 aligns across 11 bases. Germline CDR1 LGHDT, CDR2 YNNKEL (reference sequence). CDR3 length: 14 amino acids. The junction had 6 bases not matched to a gene; V was cut back by 4 bases and J by 7 bases. CDR3 region: CASSPTIAGGEQYF. As DNA, the CDR3 is TGTGCCAGCAGCCCAACTATAGCGGGAGGGGAGCAGTACTTC.